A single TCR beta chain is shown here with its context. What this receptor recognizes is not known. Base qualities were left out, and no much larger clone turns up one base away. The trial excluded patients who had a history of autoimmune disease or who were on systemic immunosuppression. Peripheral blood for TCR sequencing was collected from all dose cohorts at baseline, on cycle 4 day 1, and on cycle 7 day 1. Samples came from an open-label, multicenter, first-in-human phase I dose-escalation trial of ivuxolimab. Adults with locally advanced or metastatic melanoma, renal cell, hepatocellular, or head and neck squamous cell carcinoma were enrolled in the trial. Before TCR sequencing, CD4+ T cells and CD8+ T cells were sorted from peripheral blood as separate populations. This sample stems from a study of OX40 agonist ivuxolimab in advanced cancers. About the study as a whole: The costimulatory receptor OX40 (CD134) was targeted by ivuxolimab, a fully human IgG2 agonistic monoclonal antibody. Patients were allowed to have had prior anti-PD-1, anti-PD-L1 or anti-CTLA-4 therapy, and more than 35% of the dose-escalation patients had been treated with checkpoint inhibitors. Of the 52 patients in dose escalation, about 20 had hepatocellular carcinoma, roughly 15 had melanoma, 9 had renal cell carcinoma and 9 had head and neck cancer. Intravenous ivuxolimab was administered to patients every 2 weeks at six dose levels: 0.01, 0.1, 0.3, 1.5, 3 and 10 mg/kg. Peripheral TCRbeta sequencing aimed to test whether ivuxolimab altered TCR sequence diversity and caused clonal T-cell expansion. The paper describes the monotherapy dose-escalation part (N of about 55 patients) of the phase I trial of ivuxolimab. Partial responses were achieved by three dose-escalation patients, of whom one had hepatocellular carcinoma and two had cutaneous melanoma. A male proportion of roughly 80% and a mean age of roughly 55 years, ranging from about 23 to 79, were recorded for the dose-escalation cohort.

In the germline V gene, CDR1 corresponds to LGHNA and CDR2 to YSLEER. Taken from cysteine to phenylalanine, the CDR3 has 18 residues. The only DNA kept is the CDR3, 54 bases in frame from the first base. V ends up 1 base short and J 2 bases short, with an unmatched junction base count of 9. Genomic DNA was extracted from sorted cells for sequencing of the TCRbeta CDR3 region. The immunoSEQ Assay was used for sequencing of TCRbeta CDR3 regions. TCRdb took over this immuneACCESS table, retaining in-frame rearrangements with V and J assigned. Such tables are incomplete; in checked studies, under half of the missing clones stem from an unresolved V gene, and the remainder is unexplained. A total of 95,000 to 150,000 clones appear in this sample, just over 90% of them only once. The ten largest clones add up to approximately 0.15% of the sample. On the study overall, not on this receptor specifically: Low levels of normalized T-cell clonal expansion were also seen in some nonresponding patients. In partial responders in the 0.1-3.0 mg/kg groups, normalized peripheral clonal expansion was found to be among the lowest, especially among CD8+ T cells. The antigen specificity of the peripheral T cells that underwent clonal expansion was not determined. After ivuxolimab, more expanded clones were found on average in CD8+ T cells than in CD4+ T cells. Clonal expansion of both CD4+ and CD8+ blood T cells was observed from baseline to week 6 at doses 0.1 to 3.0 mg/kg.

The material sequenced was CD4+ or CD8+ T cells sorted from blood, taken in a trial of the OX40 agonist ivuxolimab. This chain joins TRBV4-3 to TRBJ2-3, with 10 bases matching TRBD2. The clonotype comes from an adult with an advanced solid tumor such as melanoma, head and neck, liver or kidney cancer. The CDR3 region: CASSQGTGAGGITDTQYF. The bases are TGCGCCAGCAGCCAAGGGACAGGAGCGGGAGGGATCACAGATACGCAGTATTTT.